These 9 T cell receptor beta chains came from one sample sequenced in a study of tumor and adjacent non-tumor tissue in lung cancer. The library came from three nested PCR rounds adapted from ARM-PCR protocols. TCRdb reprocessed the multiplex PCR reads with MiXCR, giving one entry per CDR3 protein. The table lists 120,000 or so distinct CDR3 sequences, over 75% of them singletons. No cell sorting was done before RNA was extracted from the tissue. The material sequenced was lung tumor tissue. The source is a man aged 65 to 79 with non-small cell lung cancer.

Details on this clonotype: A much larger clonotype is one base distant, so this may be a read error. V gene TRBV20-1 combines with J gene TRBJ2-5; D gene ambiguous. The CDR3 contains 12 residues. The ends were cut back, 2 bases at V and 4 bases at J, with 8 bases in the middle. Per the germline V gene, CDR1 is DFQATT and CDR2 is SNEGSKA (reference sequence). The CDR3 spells CSARPRTETQYF. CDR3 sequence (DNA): TGCAGTGCTAGACCCAGGACAGAGACCCAGTACTTC.

Here the CDR3 reads CASSVTGKSNQPQHF. The CDR3 nucleotides read TGTGCCAGCAGCGTGACAGGGAAAAGCAATCAGCCCCAGCATTTT. This rearrangement joins TRBV7-8 to TRBJ1-5, with 7 bases matching TRBD1. The germline V gene encodes CDR1 SGHVS and CDR2 FQNEAQ. This CDR3 comprises 15 residues. Trimming cost V 5 bases and J 1 base; bases outside gene matches: 5.

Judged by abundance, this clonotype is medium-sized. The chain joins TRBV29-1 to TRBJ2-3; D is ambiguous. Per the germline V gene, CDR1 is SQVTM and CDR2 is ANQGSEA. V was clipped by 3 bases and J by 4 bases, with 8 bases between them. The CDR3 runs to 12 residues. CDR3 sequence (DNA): TGCAGCGTTGATAAGGGCGCAGATACGCAGTATTTT. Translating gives CSVDKGADTQYF.

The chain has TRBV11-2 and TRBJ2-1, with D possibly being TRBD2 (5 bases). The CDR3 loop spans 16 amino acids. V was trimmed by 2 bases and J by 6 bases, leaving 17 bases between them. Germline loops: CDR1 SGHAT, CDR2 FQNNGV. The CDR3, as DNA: TGTGCCAGCAGCTTATCGGCGGGTATGCCAAGCAATGAGCAGTTCTTC. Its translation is CASSLSAGMPSNEQFF.

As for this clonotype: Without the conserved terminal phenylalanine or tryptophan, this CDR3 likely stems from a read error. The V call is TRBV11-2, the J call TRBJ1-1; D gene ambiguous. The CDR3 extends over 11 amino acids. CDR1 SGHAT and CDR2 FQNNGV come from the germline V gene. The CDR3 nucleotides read TGTGTCAGCGCCACGGTGGATGAAGCTTTCGTT. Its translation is CVSATVDEAFV.

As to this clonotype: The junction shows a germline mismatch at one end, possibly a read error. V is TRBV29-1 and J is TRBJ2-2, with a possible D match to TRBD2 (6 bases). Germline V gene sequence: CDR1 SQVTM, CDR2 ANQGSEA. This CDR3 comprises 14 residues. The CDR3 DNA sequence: TGCAGAGCTGACGTAGCGCGGGGCACCGGGAAGCTGTTTTTT. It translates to CRADVARGTGKLFF.

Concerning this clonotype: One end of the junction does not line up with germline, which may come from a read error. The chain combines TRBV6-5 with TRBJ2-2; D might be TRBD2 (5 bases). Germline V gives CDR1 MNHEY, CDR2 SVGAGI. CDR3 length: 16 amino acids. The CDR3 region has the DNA TGTGCCAGCAGCCTCAAAGCGAAGTCGAACACCGGGAAGCTGTTTTTT. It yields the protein CASSLKAKSNTGKLFF.

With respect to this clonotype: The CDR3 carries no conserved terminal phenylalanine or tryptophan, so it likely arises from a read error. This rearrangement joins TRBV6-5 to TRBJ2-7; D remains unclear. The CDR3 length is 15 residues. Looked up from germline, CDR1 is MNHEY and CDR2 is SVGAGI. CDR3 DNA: TGTACCAGCAGTTACTCCAGTGGGCAGCCCTACGAGCAGTACTTG. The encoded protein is CTSSYSSGQPYEQYL.

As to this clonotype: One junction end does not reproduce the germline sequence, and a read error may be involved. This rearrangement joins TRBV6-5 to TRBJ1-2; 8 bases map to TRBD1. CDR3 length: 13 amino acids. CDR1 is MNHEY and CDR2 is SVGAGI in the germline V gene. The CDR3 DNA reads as TGTGCCAGCAGTTACGCACAGGGGGATGGGTACACCTTC. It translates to CASSYAQGDGYTF.